These 6 T cell receptor beta chains were all obtained from the same sample, sequenced in a study of T cell responses to AZD1222 COVID-19 vaccine. The repertoire was sequenced with immunoSEQ multiplex PCR; TCRdb's copy has only in-frame clones and lacks some. The sample contains roughly 120,000 clones, roughly 90% of which appear only once. The specimen was peripheral blood, collected on day 0 of AZD1222 vaccination. The receptors stem from an adult in good health.

This clone occurred a few times. The chain has TRBV5-1 and TRBJ1-1; unclear D gene. Germline V gives CDR1 SGHRS, CDR2 YFSETQ. V gave up 5 bases and J gave up 2 bases, with 10 bases separating them. The CDR3 consists of 13 residues. The CDR3 nucleotides are TGCGCCAGCAGACGGGAGGGAAACACTGAAGCTTTCTTT. This encodes CASRREGNTEAFF.

This clone turned up a few times. As DNA, the CDR3 is TGCAGCGTTGAAGATCCCGGATCCGGAGCAAAACTGTTTTTT. Residues: CSVEDPGSGAKLFF. The rearrangement links TRBV29-1 to TRBJ1-4; D uncertain. V was shortened by 0 bases and J by 10 bases, with 15 bases between the two germline ends. This CDR3 comprises 14 residues. Germline loops: CDR1 SQVTM, CDR2 ANQGSEA.

The genes are TRBV6-5 and TRBJ1-3; D not certain. Trimming took off 0 bases at V and 0 bases at J, with 9 bases between the two ends. The CDR3 totals 16 residues. In germline, CDR1 is MNHEY, CDR2 SVGAGI. The CDR3 bases are TGTGCCAGCAGTTACTCGAAGGTTCACTCTGGAAACACCATATATTTT. It specifies CASSYSKVHSGNTIYF.

This rearrangement joins TRBV5-4 to TRBJ1-6, with 9 bases identical to TRBD1. V dropped 4 bases and J dropped 5; count of bases not matched to a gene: 7. From germline, CDR1 is SGHNT and CDR2 YYREEE (reference sequence). The CDR3 spans 16 residues. This CDR3 reads CASSPKDRGNNSPLHF. In DNA, the CDR3 is TGTGCCAGCAGCCCCAAAGACAGGGGGAATAATTCACCCCTCCACTTT.

This chain links TRBV20-1 with TRBJ2-7; D might be TRBD2 (6 bases). Germline CDR1 DFQATT, CDR2 SNEGSKA (reference sequence). V was shortened by 3 bases and J by 3 bases, with 15 bases between the two germline ends. The CDR3 sequence is 14 residues long. The CDR3 loop reads CSASGTRRDYEQYF. Written as DNA, the CDR3 is TGCAGTGCTAGTGGGACTCGACGTGACTACGAGCAGTACTTC.

This clone has just a few counts. The rearrangement joins TRBV18 to TRBJ1-4, with unresolved D. The CDR3 is 12 residues long. Trimming shortened V by 2 bases and J by 12 bases, and 10 bases separated the two germline ends. Germline V gene data show CDR1 as KGHSH and CDR2 as LQKENI. This chain's CDR3 is CASSPAIRELFF. Here the CDR3 DNA reads TGTGCCAGCTCACCAGCCATAAGGGAACTGTTTTTT. The full variable domain, completed using reference TRBV18 and TRBJ1-4, is NAGVMQNPRHLVRRRGQEARLRCSPMKGHSHVYWYRQLPEEGLKFMVYLQKENIIDESGMPKERFSAEFPKEGPSILRIQQVVRGDSAAYFCASSPAIRELFFGSGTQLSVL.